The 14 T cell receptor beta chains below were found in one sample sequenced in a study of OX40 agonist ivuxolimab in advanced cancers. Repertoires were generated with immunoSEQ multiplex PCR, while TCRdb's copy carries only in-frame clones and drops some. In the table there are 70,000 to 90,000 clones, around four fifths of which are singletons. The sequences come from CD4+ or CD8+ T cells sorted from blood, collected in a trial of the OX40 agonist ivuxolimab. Receptor source: an adult with an advanced solid tumor such as melanoma, head and neck, liver or kidney cancer.

This clone has only a few counts. The rearrangement uses TRBV23-1 and TRBJ1-2, with a weak D call TRBD1 (5 bases). TRBV23-1 is an ORF for which the function is uncertain. CDR3 length: 15 amino acids. Trimming took 7 bases from V and 4 from J, leaving 19 bases between them. The CDR3: CASTPSEGAGYGYTF. The CDR3 region has the DNA TGCGCCAGCACCCCATCGGAAGGGGCTGGCTATGGCTACACCTTC.

The gene calls are TRBV11-2 and TRBJ2-5; TRBD1 matches at 7 bases. This CDR3 spans 14 amino acids. The germline V gene encodes CDR1 SGHAT and CDR2 FQNNGV. V lost 4 bases and J lost 0; bases outside the gene matches: 2. In DNA form, the CDR3 reads TGTGCCAGCAGCTACGGGACAGACCAAGAGACCCAGTACTTC. It translates to CASSYGTDQETQYF.

This clone was seen just once. CDR3 sequence: CASKRQATNEKLFF. The CDR3 bases are TGTGCCAGTAAGAGACAGGCAACTAATGAAAAACTGTTTTTT. The chain combines TRBV19 with TRBJ1-4, with D maybe TRBD1 (6 bases). CDR3 length equals 14 residues. V lost 7 bases and J 0 bases, leaving 9 bases between the germline ends. CDR1 is LNHDA, CDR2 SQIVND, per germline (reference sequence).

The chain carries TRBV28 and TRBJ2-2; 7 positions agree with TRBD2. The germline CDR1 and CDR2 sequences are MDHEN and SYDVKM. Trimming took 5 bases from V and 4 from J; bases not matched to a gene: 7. The CDR3 consists of 15 residues. The CDR3 sequence is CASSNPGGPTGELFF. CDR3 nucleotides: TGTGCCAGCAGTAATCCGGGAGGCCCCACCGGGGAGCTGTTTTTT.

This sequence joins TRBV4-2 and TRBJ1-2; weak D call: TRBD1 (5 bases). V was trimmed by 1 base and J by 6 bases, leaving 18 bases between them. Germline CDR1 LGHNA, CDR2 YNFKEQ. The CDR3 is made up of 16 amino acids. The DNA of the CDR3 is TGTGCCAGCAGCCAAGGGCGCAGGGCCAGGATCGATGGCTACACCTTC. Translated: CASSQGRRARIDGYTF.

The gene calls are TRBV6-5 and TRBJ1-1; no clear D gene. V was cut by 1 base and J by 3 bases, with 6 bases left in between. CDR1 and CDR2 from the germline V gene are MNHEY and SVGAGI. The CDR3 contains 13 residues. In nucleotides, the CDR3 is TGTGCCAGCAGTTACTTTCGGGACACTGAAGCTTTCTTT. It codes for CASSYFRDTEAFF.

The chain recombines TRBV5-1 with TRBJ2-7, with TRBD2 as a possible D gene (5 bases). Germline values: CDR1 SGHRS, CDR2 YFSETQ. The CDR3 sequence is 12 residues long. The ends were cut back, 0 bases at V and 4 bases at J, with 5 bases in the middle. DNA for the CDR3: TGCGCCAGCAGCTTGGGAGGGTACGAGCAGTACTTC. Amino acids: CASSLGGYEQYF.

This clone occurred a few times. The chain employs TRBV9 and TRBJ1-4; D is undetermined. Germline values: CDR1 SGDLS, CDR2 YYNGEE. Trimming stripped 4 bases from V and 7 bases from J, with 17 bases between. The CDR3 loop spans 15 amino acids. This CDR3 reads CASSPSDGYLEKLFF. In DNA form, the CDR3 reads TGTGCCAGCAGCCCAAGTGACGGATACCTTGAAAAACTGTTTTTT. Combining the CDR3 with reference TRBV9 and TRBJ1-4 gives the whole variable domain DSGVTQTPKHLITATGQRVTLRCSPRSGDLSVYWYQQSLDQGLQFLIQYYNGEERAKGNILERFSAQQFPDLHSELNLSSLELGDSALYFCASSPSDGYLEKLFFGSGTQLSVL.

The chain joins TRBV4-1 to TRBJ2-3; no clear D gene. The CDR3 spans 20 residues. V lost 5 bases and J 1 base, leaving 28 bases between the germline ends. Germline V gene sequence: CDR1 MGHRA, CDR2 YSYEKL. CDR3 nucleotides: TGCGCCAGCAGCTCCCGCCAGTTAAGAAGTGATATGTACCGCACAGATACGCAGTATTTT. This sequence encodes CASSSRQLRSDMYRTDTQYF.

In DNA form, the CDR3 reads TGTGCCAGCAGCGTAGTTAGTAACGCGAACTCCTACAATGAGCAGTTCTTC. Translation gives CASSVVSNANSYNEQFF. The chain employs TRBV9 and TRBJ2-1; D is undetermined. The V end lost 0 bases, the J end lost 0 bases, and 13 bases lay between the germline ends. The CDR3 spans 17 residues. The germline V gene encodes CDR1 SGDLS and CDR2 YYNGEE.

J is TRBJ1-5 and V is TRBV21-1; the table assigns TRBD1, which was not confirmed against the DNA. TRBV21-1 is noted as a pseudogene. The CDR3 is made up of 17 amino acids. The CDR3 protein is CASSKRKDRGMNQPQHF. CDR3 nucleotide sequence: TGTGCCAGCAGCAAAAGAAAAGACAGGGGGATGAATCAGCCCCAGCATTTT.

This chain connects TRBV4-3 to TRBJ1-6, with 9 bases aligning to TRBD1. After removal of 0 bases from V and 10 bases from J, the junction contained 4 bases not matched to a gene. Per germline, CDR1 LGHNA and CDR2 YSLEER. This CDR3 contains 15 residues. The CDR3 coding sequence is TGCGCCAGCAGCCAAGATCGGACAGGGGAATCACCCCTCCACTTT. Amino acids: CASSQDRTGESPLHF.

V is TRBV14 and J is TRBJ2-5, with D perhaps being TRBD1 or TRBD2 (5 bases each). The CDR3 contains 14 residues. V lost 4 bases and J 2 bases, leaving 11 bases between the germline ends. CDR1 and CDR2 (germline): SGHDN, FVKESK. The CDR3 sequence: CASSLGGGQETQYF. The CDR3 coding sequence is TGTGCCAGCAGCCTGGGTGGGGGACAAGAGACCCAGTACTTC.

V is TRBV5-1 and J is TRBJ2-1; tentative D call: TRBD2 (6 bases). The CDR3 runs to 14 residues. V shed 4 bases and J shed 6 bases, with 14 bases lying between them. The V gene's germline CDR1 is SGHRS and CDR2 YFSETQ. DNA of the CDR3: TGCGCCAGCAGCCCTGGCCCCGGGAGCAATGAGCAGTTCTTC. Amino acid sequence: CASSPGPGSNEQFF.